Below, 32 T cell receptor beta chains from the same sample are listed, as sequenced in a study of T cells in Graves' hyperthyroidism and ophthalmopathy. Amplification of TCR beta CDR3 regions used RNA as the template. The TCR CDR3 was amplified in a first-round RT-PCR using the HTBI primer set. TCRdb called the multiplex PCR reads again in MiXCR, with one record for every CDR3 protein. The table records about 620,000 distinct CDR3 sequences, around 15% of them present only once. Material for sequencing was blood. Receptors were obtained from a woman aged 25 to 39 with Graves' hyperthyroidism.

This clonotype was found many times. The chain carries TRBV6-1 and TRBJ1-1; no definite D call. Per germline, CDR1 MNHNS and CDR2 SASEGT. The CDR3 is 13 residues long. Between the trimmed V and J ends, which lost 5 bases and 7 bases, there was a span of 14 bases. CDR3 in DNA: TGTGCCAGCAGTTTACAAAACCGACATGAAGCTTTCTTT. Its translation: CASSLQNRHEAFF.

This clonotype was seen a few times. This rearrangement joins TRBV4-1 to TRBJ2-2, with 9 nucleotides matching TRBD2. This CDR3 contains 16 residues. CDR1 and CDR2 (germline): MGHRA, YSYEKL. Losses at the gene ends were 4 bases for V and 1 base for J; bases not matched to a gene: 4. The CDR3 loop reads CASSPQTSGNTGELFF. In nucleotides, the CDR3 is TGCGCCAGCAGCCCCCAGACTAGCGGGAACACCGGGGAGCTGTTTTTT.

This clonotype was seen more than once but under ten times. CDR3 nucleotides: TGTGCCAGCAGCCAAGATGAGACAGACCATAATACGCAGTATTTT. Protein: CASSQDETDHNTQYF. The chain links TRBV4-2 to TRBJ2-3; tentatively, D is TRBD1 (5 bases). This CDR3 spans 15 amino acids. The germline gives CDR1 LGHNA, CDR2 YNFKEQ. Trimming left V 0 bases short and J 7 bases short, with 14 bases between.

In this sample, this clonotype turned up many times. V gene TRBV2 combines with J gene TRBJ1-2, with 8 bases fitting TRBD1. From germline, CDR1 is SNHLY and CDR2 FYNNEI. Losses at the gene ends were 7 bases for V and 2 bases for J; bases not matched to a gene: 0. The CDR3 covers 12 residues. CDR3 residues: CASNRGNYGYTF. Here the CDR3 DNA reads TGTGCCAGCAACAGGGGGAACTATGGCTACACCTTC.

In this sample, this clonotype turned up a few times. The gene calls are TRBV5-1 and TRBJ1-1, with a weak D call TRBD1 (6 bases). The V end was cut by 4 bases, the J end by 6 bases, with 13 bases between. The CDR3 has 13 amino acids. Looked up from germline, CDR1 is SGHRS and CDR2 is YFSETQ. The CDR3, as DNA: TGCGCCAGCAGCCTGTACGGGGGCTCTGAAGCTTTCTTT. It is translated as CASSLYGGSEAFF.

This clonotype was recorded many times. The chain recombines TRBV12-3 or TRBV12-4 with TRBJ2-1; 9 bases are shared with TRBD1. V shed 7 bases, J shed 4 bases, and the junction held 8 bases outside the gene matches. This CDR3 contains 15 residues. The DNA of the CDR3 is TGTGCCAGCACCCACCCGGGACAGGGTTACAATGAGCAGTTCTTC. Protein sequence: CASTHPGQGYNEQFF.

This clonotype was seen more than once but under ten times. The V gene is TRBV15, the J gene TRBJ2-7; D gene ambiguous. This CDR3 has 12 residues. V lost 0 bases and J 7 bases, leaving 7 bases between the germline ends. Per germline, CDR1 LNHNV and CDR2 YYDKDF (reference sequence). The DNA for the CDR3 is TGTGCCACCAGCAGAGATGTGGGTGAGCAGTACTTC. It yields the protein CATSRDVGEQYF.

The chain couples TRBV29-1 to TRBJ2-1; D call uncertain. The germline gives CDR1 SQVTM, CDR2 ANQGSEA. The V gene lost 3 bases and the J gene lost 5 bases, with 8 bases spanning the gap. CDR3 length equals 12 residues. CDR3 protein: CSVEWRNNEQFF. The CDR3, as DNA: TGCAGCGTTGAGTGGCGGAACAATGAGCAGTTCTTC.

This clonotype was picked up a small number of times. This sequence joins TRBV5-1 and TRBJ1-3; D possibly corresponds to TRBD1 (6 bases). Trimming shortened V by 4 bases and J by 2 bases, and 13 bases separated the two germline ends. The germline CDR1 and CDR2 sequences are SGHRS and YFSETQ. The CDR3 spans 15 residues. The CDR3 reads CASSEITGTGNTIYF. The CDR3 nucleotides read TGCGCCAGCAGCGAGATTACAGGGACTGGAAACACCATATATTTT.

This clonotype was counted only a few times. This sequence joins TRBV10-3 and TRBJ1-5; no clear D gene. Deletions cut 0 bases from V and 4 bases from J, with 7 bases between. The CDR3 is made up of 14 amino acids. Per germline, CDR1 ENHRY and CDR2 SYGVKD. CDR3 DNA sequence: TGTGCCATCAGTGAGTCGGCAGAAAATCAGCCCCAGCATTTT. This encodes CAISESAENQPQHF.

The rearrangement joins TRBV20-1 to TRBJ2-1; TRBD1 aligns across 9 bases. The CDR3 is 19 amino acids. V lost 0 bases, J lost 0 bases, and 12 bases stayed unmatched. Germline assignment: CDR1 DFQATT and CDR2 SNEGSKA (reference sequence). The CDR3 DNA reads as TGCAGTGCTAGAGAACCGGGACAGGGCTCGTTTATCTCCTACAATGAGCAGTTCTTC. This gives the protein CSAREPGQGSFISYNEQFF.

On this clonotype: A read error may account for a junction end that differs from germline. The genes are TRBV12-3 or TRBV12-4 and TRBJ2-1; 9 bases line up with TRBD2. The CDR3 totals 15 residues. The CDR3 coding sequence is TGTGCCAGCAGCTTAGCGGGAGCTCAGTACAATGAGCAGTTCTTC. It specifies CASSLAGAQYNEQFF.

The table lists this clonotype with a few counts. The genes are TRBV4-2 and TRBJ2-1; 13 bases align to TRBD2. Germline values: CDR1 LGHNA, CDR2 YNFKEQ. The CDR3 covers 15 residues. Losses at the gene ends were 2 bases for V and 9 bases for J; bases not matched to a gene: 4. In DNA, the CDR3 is TGTGCCAGCAGCCAATCGGGACTAGCGGGATTTGAGCAGTTCTTC. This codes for CASSQSGLAGFEQFF.

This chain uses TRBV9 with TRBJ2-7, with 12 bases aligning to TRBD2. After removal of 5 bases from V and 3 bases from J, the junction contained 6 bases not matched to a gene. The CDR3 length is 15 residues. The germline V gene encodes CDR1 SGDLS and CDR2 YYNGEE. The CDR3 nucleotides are TGTGCCAGCAGTGCCGGGACTAGCGGGCTCTACGAGCAGTACTTC. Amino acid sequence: CASSAGTSGLYEQYF.

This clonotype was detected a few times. The CDR3 loop is CASSYRVAGTDTQYF. CDR3 nucleotide sequence: TGTGCCAGCAGTTACCGGGTGGCCGGCACAGATACGCAGTATTTT. This chain connects TRBV6-5 to TRBJ2-3; D unclear. Germline CDR1 and CDR2: MNHEY and SVGAGI. V lost 2 bases to trimming and J lost 1 base, with 10 bases between them. This CDR3 is 15 amino acids long.

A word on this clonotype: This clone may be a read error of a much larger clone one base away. The CDR3 nucleotides read TGTGCCAGCAGCCTCCTGGGGGGACCCTATGGCTACACCTTC. As protein: CASSLLGGPYGYTF. This chain connects TRBV3-1 to TRBJ1-2; maybe TRBD1 (5 bases). V was cut by 4 bases and J by 4 bases, with 13 bases left in between. Germline CDR1 is LGHDT and CDR2 is YNNKEL (reference sequence). The CDR3 has 14 amino acids.

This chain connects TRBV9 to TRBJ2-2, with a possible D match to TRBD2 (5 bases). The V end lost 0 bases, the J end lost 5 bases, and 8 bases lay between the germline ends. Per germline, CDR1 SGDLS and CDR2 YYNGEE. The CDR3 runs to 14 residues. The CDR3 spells CASSVESGTGELFF. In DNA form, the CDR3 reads TGTGCCAGCAGCGTAGAATCGGGGACCGGGGAGCTGTTTTTT. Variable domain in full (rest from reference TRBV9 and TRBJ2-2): DSGVTQTPKHLITATGQRVTLRCSPRSGDLSVYWYQQSLDQGLQFLIQYYNGEERAKGNILERFSAQQFPDLHSELNLSSLELGDSALYFCASSVESGTGELFFGEGSRLTVL.

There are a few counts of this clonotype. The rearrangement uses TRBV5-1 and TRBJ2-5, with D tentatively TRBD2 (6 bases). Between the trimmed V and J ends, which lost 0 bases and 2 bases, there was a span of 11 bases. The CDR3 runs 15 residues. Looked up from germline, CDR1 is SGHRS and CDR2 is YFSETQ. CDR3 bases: TGCGCCAGCAGCTTGGCAACGGGAGAGCAAGAGACCCAGTACTTC. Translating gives CASSLATGEQETQYF.

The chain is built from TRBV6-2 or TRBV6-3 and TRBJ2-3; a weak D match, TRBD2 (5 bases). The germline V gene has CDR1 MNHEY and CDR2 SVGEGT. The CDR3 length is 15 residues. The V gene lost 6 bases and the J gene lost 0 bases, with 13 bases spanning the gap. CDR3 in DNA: TGTGCCAGCAGATTACGGGGTCCTAGCACAGATACGCAGTATTTT. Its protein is CASRLRGPSTDTQYF.

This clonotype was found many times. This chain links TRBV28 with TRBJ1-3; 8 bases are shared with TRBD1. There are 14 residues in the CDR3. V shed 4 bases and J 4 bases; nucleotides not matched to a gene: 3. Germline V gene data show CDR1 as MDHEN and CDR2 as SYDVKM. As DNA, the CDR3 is TGTGCCAGCAGTTACAGGGGGAGGGGAAACACCATATATTTT. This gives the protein CASSYRGRGNTIYF.

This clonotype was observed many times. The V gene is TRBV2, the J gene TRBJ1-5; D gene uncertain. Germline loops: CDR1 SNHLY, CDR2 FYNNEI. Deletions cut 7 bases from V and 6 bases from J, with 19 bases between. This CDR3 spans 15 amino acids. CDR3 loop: CASMALGPPAQPQHF. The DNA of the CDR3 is TGTGCCAGCATGGCTTTGGGTCCCCCCGCTCAGCCCCAGCATTTT. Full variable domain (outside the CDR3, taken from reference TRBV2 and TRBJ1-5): EPEVTQTPSHQVTQMGQEVILRCVPISNHLYFYWYRQILGQKVEFLVSFYNNEISEKSEIFDDQFSVERPDGSNFTLKIRSTKLEDSAMYFCASMALGPPAQPQHFGDGTRLSIL.

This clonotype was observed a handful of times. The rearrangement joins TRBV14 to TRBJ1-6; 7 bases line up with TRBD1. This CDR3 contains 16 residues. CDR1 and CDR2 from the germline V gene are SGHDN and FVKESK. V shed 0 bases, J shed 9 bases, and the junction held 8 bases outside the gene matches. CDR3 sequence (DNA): TGTGCCAGCAGCCAAGAGCCCGGGACAGTCGGTTCACCCCTCCACTTT. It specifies CASSQEPGTVGSPLHF.

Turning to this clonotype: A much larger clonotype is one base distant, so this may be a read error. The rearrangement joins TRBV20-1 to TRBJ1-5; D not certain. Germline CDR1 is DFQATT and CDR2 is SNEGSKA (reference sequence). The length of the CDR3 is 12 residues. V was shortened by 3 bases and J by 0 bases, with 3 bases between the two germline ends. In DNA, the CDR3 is TGCAGTGCTAGCGATAGCAATCAGCCCCAGCATTTT. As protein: CSASDSNQPQHF.

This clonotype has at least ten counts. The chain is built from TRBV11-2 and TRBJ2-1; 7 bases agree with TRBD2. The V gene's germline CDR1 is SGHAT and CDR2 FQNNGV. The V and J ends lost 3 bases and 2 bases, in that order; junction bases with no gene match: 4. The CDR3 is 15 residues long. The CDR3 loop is CASSLRSGAYNEQFF. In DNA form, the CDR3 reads TGTGCCAGCAGCTTGAGGAGCGGGGCCTACAATGAGCAGTTCTTC.

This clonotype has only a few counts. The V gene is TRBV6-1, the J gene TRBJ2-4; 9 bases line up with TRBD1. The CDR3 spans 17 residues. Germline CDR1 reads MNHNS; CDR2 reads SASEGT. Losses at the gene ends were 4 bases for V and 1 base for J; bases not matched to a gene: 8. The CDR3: CASSGGQGEGAKNIQYF. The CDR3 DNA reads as TGTGCCAGCAGTGGGGGACAGGGTGAGGGCGCCAAAAACATTCAGTACTTC.

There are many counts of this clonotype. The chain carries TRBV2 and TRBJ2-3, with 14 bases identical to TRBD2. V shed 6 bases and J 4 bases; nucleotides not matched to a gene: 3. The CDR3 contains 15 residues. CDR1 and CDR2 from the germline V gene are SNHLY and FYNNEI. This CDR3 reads CASRGLAGAADTQYF. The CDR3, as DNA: TGTGCCAGCAGGGGACTAGCGGGAGCAGCAGATACGCAGTATTTT.

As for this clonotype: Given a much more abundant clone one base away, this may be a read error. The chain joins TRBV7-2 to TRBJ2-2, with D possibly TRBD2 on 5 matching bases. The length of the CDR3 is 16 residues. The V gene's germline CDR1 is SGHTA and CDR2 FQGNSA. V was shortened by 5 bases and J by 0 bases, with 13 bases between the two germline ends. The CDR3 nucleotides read TGTGCCAGCAGCAGAGGACTGCTCGCGAACACCGGGGAGCTGTTTTTT. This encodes CASSRGLLANTGELFF.

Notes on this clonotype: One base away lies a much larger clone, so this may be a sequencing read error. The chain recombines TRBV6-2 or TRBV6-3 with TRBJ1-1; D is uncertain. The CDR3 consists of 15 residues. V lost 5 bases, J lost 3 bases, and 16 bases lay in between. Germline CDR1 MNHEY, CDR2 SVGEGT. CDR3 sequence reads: CASSHSDPGYTEAFF. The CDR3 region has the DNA TGTGCCAGCAGTCATTCTGACCCAGGCTACACTGAAGCTTTCTTT.

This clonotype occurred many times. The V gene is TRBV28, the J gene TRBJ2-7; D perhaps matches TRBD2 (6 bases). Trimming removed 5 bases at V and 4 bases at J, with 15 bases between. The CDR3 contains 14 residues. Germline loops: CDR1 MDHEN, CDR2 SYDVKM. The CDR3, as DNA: TGTGCCAGCAGTGCCCGGGACTTAAAATACGAGCAGTACTTC. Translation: CASSARDLKYEQYF. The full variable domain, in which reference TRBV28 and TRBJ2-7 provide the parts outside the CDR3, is DVKVTQSSRYLVKRTGEKVFLECVQDMDHENMFWYRQDPGLGLRLIYFSYDVKMKEKGDIPEGYSVSREKKERFSLILESASTNQTSMYLCASSARDLKYEQYFGPGTRLTVT.

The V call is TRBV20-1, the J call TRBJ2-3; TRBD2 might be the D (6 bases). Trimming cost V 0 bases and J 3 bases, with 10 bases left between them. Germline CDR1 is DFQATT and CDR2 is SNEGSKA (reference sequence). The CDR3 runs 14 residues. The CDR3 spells CSARDRRGTDTQYF. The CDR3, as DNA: TGCAGTGCTAGAGATCGGAGGGGTACAGATACGCAGTATTTT.

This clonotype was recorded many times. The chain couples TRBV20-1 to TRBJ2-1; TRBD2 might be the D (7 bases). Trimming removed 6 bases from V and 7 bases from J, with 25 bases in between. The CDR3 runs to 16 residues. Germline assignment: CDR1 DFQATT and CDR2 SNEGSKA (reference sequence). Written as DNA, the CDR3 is TGCAGTGCCGTCAGATCTGGGGGCGGGAGTAGGAATGAGCAGTTCTTC. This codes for CSAVRSGGGSRNEQFF.

The CDR3 DNA reads TGTGCTTCGAGGACAGACACTACAAGCGGGCAGTACTTC. Translating it yields CASRTDTTSGQYF. The chain combines TRBV2 with TRBJ2-7; the D gene is possibly TRBD1 (6 bases). The CDR3 has 13 amino acids. CDR1 and CDR2 from the germline V gene are SNHLY and FYNNEI.